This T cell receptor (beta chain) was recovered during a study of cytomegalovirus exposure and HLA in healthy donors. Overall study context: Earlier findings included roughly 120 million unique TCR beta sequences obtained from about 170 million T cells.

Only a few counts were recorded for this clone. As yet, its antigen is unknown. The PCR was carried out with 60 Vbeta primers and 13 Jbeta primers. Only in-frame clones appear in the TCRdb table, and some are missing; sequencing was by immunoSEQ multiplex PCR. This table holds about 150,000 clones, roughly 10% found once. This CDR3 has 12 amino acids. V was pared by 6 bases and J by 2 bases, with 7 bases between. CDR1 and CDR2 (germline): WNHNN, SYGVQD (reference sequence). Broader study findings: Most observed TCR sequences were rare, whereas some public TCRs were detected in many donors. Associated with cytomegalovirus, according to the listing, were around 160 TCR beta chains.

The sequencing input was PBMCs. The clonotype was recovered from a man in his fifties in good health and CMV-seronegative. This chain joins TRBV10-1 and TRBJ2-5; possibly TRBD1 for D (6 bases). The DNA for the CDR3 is TGCGCCAGCAGCAGGGGACAAGAGACCCAGTACTTC. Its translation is CASSRGQETQYF.